Listed here is a single T cell receptor beta chain. This sample is drawn from a study of blood T cell repertoires in COVID-19. During active infection, Seattle patients enrolled and were then monitored through disease. Per the authors' pipeline: Nucleated cell number was recorded as an estimate derived from reference gene primer amplification. Profiling relied on immunoSEQ multiplex PCR, and the TCRdb table lists in-frame clones only, not all of them. V and J calls and clone size are as listed in that table; D and trimming were resolved from the DNA. This sample has about 320,000 clones, with around 89% found just once. The CDR3 consists of 13 residues. With V trimmed by 4 bases and J by 5 bases, 5 bases remained unmatched. Germline V lookup: CDR1 LGHDT, CDR2 YNNKEL (reference sequence).

Sequenced sample: peripheral blood. This TCR came from a woman aged 25-40 years with COVID-19, enrolled during active disease. The genes are TRBV3-1 (or the pseudogene TRBV3-2) and TRBJ2-7, with 7 bases matching TRBD1. This CDR3 is CASSPYRGDEQYF. In DNA, the CDR3 is TGTGCCAGCAGCCCATACAGGGGTGACGAGCAGTACTTC.